Listed below are T cell receptor beta chains from one sample, sequenced in a study of read filtering for tumor transcriptome and immune sequencing. Each CDR3 protein is one row after TCRdb ran MiXCR on the reads. The data contain tens of thousands of distinct CDR3 sequences, roughly 21% of them singletons. Material: a population of CD138-negative cells sorted from bone marrow. The receptors here all came from a donor aged 40 or over with multiple myeloma. The CDR3 runs from the conserved cysteine through the conserved F or W. D genes are given only for firm matches. Part of the rows lack a size; the others show once, few, many or a class for expanded clones.

v_call: TRBV6-2/TRBV6-3
clone_size: many
j_call: TRBJ2-1
d_call: .
cdr3_aa: CASSFPRRGEQFF
cdr3_nt: TGTGCCAGCAGTTTCCCCCGGCGGGGTGAGCAGTTCTTC

v_call: TRBV24-1
clone_size: many
j_call: TRBJ2-1
d_call: .
cdr3_aa: CATSDGGLQFF
cdr3_nt: TGTGCCACCAGTGATGGGGGATTGCAGTTCTTC

v_call: TRBV6-2/TRBV6-3
clone_size: many
j_call: TRBJ1-4
d_call: TRBD1
cdr3_aa: CASTSGDRVATNEKLFF
cdr3_nt: TGTGCCAGCACCTCAGGGGACAGGGTTGCAACTAATGAAAAACTGTTTTTT

v_call: TRBV5-1
clone_size: few
j_call: TRBJ2-3
d_call: .
cdr3_aa: CASSLAALQRDTQYF
cdr3_nt: TGCGCCAGCAGCTTGGCCGCCTTACAGAGAGATACGCAGTATTTT

v_call: TRBV5-1
clone_size: many
j_call: TRBJ2-2
d_call: .
cdr3_aa: CASSLASGQNTGELFF
cdr3_nt: TGCGCCAGCAGCCTCGCTTCGGGACAAAACACCGGGGAGCTGTTTTTT

v_call: TRBV5-1
clone_size: many
j_call: TRBJ1-3
d_call: .
cdr3_aa: CASSLSGGTSPGNTIYF
cdr3_nt: TGCGCCAGCAGCTTGTCGGGGGGGACGAGTCCTGGAAACACCATATATTTT

v_call: TRBV19
clone_size: many
j_call: TRBJ2-1
d_call: .
cdr3_aa: CASSISGVTYNEQFF
cdr3_nt: TGTGCCAGTAGTATTTCAGGGGTGACCTACAATGAGCAGTTCTTC

v_call: TRBV11-3
clone_size: many
j_call: TRBJ1-1
d_call: .
cdr3_aa: CASSSGQGRAEAFF
cdr3_nt: TGTGCCAGCAGCTCCGGACAAGGACGGGCTGAAGCTTTCTTT

v_call: TRBV11-2
clone_size: many
j_call: TRBJ1-2
d_call: .
cdr3_aa: CASSLGVSGGWYGYTF
cdr3_nt: TGTGCCAGCAGCTTAGGGGTATCTGGGGGCTGGTATGGCTACACCTTC

v_call: TRBV29-1
clone_size: many
j_call: TRBJ2-1
d_call: .
cdr3_aa: CSVEKGLNEQFF
cdr3_nt: TGCAGCGTTGAAAAAGGGTTGAATGAGCAGTTCTTC

v_call: TRBV29-1
clone_size: many
j_call: TRBJ2-1
d_call: TRBD2
cdr3_aa: CSVEGGGSYNEQFF
cdr3_nt: TGCAGCGTTGAGGGCGGGGGCTCCTACAATGAGCAGTTCTTC

v_call: TRBV7-2
clone_size: many
j_call: TRBJ2-2
d_call: .
cdr3_aa: CASSLIGLGTGELFF
cdr3_nt: TGTGCCAGCAGCTTAATTGGGTTAGGGACCGGGGAGCTGTTTTTT

v_call: TRBV5-1
clone_size: many
j_call: TRBJ2-7
d_call: .
cdr3_aa: CASSLITGTHEQYF
cdr3_nt: TGCGCCAGCAGCTTGATCACAGGTACCCACGAGCAGTACTTC

v_call: TRBV29-1
clone_size: many
j_call: TRBJ2-3
d_call: .
cdr3_aa: CSGEGDRRAQYF
cdr3_nt: TGCAGCGGCGAGGGAGATCGGCGGGCGCAGTATTTT

v_call: TRBV20-1
clone_size: few
j_call: TRBJ1-5
d_call: TRBD1
cdr3_aa: CSADGQGGNQPQHF
cdr3_nt: TGCAGTGCCGACGGACAGGGGGGAAATCAGCCCCAGCATTTT

v_call: TRBV7-2
clone_size: .
j_call: TRBJ1-5
d_call: .
cdr3_aa: CASSLDWSQPQHF
cdr3_nt: TGTGCCAGCAGCTTAGATTGGAGTCAGCCCCAGCATTTT

v_call: TRBV28
clone_size: once
j_call: TRBJ2-5
d_call: .
cdr3_aa: CASSPDTRENQYF
cdr3_nt: TGTGCCAGCAGTCCCGATACTAGAGAGAACCAGTACTTC

v_call: TRBV28
clone_size: many
j_call: TRBJ1-1
d_call: TRBD1
cdr3_aa: CASSPQGKGTEAFF
cdr3_nt: TGTGCCAGCAGTCCACAGGGGAAGGGCACTGAAGCTTTCTTT

v_call: TRBV29-1
clone_size: many
j_call: TRBJ1-1
d_call: TRBD1
cdr3_aa: CSVLTGGGNEAFF
cdr3_nt: TGCAGCGTCTTGACAGGGGGTGGGAATGAAGCTTTCTTT

v_call: TRBV29-1
clone_size: many
j_call: TRBJ2-1
d_call: .
cdr3_aa: CSVERDTSISEQFF
cdr3_nt: TGCAGCGTTGAACGGGACACATCGATCAGTGAGCAGTTCTTC

v_call: TRBV15
clone_size: .
j_call: TRBJ2-3
d_call: TRBD2
cdr3_aa: CATSRGLAGARAYF
cdr3_nt: TGTGCCACCAGCAGAGGGCTAGCGGGGGCCCGGGCTTATTTT